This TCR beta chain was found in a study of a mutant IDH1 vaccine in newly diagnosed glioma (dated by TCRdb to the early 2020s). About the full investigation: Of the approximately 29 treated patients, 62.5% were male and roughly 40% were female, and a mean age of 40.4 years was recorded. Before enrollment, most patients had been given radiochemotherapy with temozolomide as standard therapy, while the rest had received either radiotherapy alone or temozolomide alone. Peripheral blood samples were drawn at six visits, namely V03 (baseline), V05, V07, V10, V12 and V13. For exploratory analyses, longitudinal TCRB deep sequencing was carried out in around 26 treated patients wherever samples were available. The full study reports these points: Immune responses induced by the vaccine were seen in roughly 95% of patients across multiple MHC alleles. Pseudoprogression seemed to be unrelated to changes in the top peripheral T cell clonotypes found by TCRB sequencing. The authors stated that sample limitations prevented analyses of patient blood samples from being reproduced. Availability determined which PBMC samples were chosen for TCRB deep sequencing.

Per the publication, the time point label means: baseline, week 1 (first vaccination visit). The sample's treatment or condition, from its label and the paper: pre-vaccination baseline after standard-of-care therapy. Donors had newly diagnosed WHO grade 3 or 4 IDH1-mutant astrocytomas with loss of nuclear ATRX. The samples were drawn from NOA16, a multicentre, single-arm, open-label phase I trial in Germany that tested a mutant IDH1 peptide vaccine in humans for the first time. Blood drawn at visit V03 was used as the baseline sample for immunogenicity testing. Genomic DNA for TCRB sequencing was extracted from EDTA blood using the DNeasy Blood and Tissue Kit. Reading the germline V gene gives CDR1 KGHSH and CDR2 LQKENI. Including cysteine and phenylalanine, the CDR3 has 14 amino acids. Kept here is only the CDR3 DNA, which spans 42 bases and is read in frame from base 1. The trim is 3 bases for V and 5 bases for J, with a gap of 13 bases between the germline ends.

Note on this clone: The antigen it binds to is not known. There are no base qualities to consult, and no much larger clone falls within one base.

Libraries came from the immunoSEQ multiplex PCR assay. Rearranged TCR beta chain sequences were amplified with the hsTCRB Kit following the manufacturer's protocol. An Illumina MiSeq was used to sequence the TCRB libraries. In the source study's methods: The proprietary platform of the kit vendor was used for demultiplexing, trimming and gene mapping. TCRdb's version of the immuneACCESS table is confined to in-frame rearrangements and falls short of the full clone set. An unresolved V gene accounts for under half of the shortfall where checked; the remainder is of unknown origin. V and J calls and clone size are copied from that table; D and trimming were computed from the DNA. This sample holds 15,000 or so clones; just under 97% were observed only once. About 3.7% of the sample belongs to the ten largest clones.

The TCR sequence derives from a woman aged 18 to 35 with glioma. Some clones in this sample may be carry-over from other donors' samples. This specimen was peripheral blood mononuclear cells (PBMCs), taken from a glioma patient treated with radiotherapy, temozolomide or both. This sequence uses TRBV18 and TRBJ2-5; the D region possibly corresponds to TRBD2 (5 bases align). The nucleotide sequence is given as TGTGCCAGCTCACCCCAAAATGGCGGGGAGACCCAGTACTTC. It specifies CASSPQNGGETQYF.